This TCR beta chain comes out of a study of blood T cell repertoires in COVID-19. Overall study context: PBMCs, B-cell-depleted T cells, or T cells provided the cDNA or gDNA that made up the material.

The V gene's germline CDR1 is SGDLS and CDR2 YYNGEE. The ends were cut back, 3 bases at V and 4 bases at J, with 16 bases in the middle. This CDR3 is 15 amino acids long. Repertoires were generated with immunoSEQ multiplex PCR, while TCRdb's copy carries only in-frame clones and drops some. Altogether around 170,000 clones are present, about 80% being singletons, with the ten largest covering approximately 12%. Recovered participants had two consecutive negative NP/OP PCR tests, healthcare professional clearance, or symptom resolution. The TCR sequence derives from a man in his fifties who had recovered from COVID-19. The chain employs TRBV9 and TRBJ1-1; D might be TRBD1 (6 bases). The material sequenced was PBMCs or T cells enriched from blood (not recorded which). The DNA for the CDR3 is TGTGCCAGCAGCGCCACAAACATGGGGGCCACTGAAGCTTTCTTT. Protein: CASSATNMGATEAFF.